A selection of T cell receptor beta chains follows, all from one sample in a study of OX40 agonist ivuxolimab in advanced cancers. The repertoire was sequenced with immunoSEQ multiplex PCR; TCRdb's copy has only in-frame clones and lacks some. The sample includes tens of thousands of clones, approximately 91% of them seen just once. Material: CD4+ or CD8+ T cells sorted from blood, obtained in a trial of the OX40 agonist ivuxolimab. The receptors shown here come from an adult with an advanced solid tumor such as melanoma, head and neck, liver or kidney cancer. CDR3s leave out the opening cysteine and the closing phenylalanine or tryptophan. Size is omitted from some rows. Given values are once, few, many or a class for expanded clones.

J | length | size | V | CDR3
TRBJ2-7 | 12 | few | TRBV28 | ASRPTSSSYEQY
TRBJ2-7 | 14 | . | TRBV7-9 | ASSPASGREWLLQY
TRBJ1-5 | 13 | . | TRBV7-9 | ASSSDGVGDQPQH
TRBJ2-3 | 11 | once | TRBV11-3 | ASSLQGKDTQY
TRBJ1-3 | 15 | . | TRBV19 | ASKDPGHPISGNTIY
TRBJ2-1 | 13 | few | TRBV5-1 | ASSQGLAGYNEQF
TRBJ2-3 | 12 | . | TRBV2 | ASHPGHSTDTQY
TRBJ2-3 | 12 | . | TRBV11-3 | ASSAGHSTDTQY
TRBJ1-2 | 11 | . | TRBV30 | AWSDGQGSGYT
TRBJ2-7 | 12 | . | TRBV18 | ASSPVDGTYEQY
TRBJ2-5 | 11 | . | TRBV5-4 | ASSLAGGKTQY
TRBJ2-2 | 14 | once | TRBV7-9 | ASSPLGGFVTGELF
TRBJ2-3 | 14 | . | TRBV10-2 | ASSESGTSPTDTQY
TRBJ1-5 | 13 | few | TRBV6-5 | ASSKRQGGNQPQH
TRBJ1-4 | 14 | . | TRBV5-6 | ASSLTRTGGEEKLF
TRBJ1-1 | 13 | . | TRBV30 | AWSGQGLRDTEAF
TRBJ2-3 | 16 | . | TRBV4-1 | ASSQMPAGTGPTDTQY
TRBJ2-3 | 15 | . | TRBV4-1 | ASSQRGLAGREDTQY
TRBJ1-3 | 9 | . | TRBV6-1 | ASDSGNTIY
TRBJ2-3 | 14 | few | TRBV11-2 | ASSLGLAYSTDTQY
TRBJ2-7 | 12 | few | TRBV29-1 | SGGTSGRSYEQY
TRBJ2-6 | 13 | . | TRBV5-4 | ASSRDPTGANVLT
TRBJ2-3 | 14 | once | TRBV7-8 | ASSLGVRGPTDTQY
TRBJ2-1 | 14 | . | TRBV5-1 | ASNKRSGARSNEQF
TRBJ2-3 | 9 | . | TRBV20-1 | SAELADTQY
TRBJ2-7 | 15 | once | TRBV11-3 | ASSSGLAGGPGYEQY
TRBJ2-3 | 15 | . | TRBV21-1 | ASSNVRTSGRTDTQY
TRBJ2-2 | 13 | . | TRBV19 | ASSWQGSNTGELF
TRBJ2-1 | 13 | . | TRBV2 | ASSEVQGWFNEQF
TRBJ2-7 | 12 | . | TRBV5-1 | ASSSGQGYYEQY
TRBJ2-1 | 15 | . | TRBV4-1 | ASSQFGTSGSYNEQF
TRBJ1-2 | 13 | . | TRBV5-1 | ASSLEAGGVYGYT
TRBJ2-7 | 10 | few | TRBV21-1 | ASSPIHYEQY
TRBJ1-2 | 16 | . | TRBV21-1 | ASSTQWGTGDDCYGYT
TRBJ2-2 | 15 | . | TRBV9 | ASSVEVAGRNTGELF
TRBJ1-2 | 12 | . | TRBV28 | ASSSGDANYGYT
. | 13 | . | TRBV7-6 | ASSLARGAPHEQY
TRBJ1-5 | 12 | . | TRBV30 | AWSVGIPYQPQH
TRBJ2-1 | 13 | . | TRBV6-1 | ASSFGTSGDNEQF
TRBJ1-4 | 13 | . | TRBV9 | ASSVQGAANEKLF
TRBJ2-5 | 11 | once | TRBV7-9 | ASVPREQETQY
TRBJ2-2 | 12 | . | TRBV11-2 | ASSLTGAGGELF
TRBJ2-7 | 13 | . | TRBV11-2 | ASSLELKGSYEQY
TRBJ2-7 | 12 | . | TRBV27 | ATPGGRASYEQY
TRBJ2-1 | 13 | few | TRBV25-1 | ASSPGTGIIDEQF
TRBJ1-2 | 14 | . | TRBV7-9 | ASSLGTGGAYYGYT
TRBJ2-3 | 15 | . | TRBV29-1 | SVEWRVASGIQDTQY
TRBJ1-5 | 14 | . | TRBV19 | ASTSMGVTSNQPQH
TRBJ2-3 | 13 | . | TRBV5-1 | ASSPQVGHTDTQY
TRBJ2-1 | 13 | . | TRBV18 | ASSPGTSGSAEQF
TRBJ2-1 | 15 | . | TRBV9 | ASSVVGRTPSYNEQF
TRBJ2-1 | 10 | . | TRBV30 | AWSPGYNEQF
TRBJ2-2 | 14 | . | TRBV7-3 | ASSLFASGRAGELF
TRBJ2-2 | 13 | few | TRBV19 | ASSLRMNPARELF
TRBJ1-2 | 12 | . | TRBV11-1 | ASSSDSLYYGYT